The 11 T cell receptor beta chains presented below share a single source sample, sequenced in a study of blood T cell repertoires in COVID-19. Repertoires were generated with immunoSEQ multiplex PCR, while TCRdb's copy carries only in-frame clones and drops some. The table records under 300,000 clones, roughly 80% of them present only once. The material sequenced was peripheral blood. These receptors originate from a woman of 80 years or more with active or convalescent COVID-19.

CDR3 coding DNA: TGTGCCAGTAGTAGCCAGACAGTCCCAGACACTGAAGCTTTCTTT. This encodes CASSSQTVPDTEAFF. The chain links TRBV19 to TRBJ1-1, with a tentative D call TRBD1 (5 bases). The V gene lost 4 bases and the J gene lost 3 bases, with 15 bases spanning the gap. Per the germline V gene, CDR1 is LNHDA and CDR2 is SQIVND (reference sequence). This CDR3 is 15 amino acids long.

The chain links TRBV6-5 to TRBJ2-5; 10 bases align to TRBD2. The CDR3 extends over 15 amino acids. With V trimmed by 6 bases and J by 2 bases, 6 bases remained unmatched. Germline assignment: CDR1 MNHEY and CDR2 SVGAGI. The CDR3 loop reads CASRVASGGQETQYF. The CDR3 DNA reads as TGTGCCAGCAGAGTAGCTAGCGGGGGTCAAGAGACCCAGTACTTC.

The rearrangement links TRBV29-1 to TRBJ1-1; no firm D call. V gave up 7 bases and J gave up 2 bases, with 8 bases separating them. This CDR3 is 11 amino acids long. Per germline, CDR1 SQVTM and CDR2 ANQGSEA. CDR3 sequence: CSANLNTEAFF. The CDR3 DNA reads as TGCAGCGCAAACCTAAACACTGAAGCTTTCTTT.

CDR3 bases: TGTGCCAGCAGCTTAGCGGGACAGGGGAGCTATGGCTACACCTTC. Encoded protein: CASSLAGQGSYGYTF. The chain couples TRBV7-8 to TRBJ1-2, with 10 positions matching TRBD1. Germline lookup yields CDR1 SGHVS and CDR2 FQNEAQ. The J segment lost 4 bases and the V segment lost 0 bases, leaving 2 bases of the junction unmatched. This CDR3 is 15 amino acids long.

The chain employs TRBV7-2 and TRBJ2-1; the match to TRBD2 covers 10 bases. The CDR3 runs 14 residues. Germline V CDR1 and CDR2: SGHTA, FQGNSA. Trimming removed 11 bases from V and 4 bases from J; junction bases left unmatched: 8. The CDR3 is CAVSGGAWYNEQFF. CDR3 bases: TGTGCCGTCAGCGGGGGGGCCTGGTACAATGAGCAGTTCTTC.

The chain joins TRBV18 to TRBJ1-5; D is undetermined. V was cut by 3 bases and J by 1 base, with 19 bases left in between. CDR3 length equals 18 residues. Germline CDR1 and CDR2: KGHSH and LQKENI. CDR3 DNA: TGTGCCAGCTCACCCCAAGAGGCCACAACGTGGAGCAATCAGCCCCAGCATTTT. Translating gives CASSPQEATTWSNQPQHF. Supplemented by reference TRBV18 and TRBJ1-5, the full variable domain reads NAGVMQNPRHLVRRRGQEARLRCSPMKGHSHVYWYRQLPEEGLKFMVYLQKENIIDESGMPKERFSAEFPKEGPSILRIQQVVRGDSAAYFCASSPQEATTWSNQPQHFGDGTRLSIL.

The chain recombines TRBV9 with TRBJ2-1; tentative D call: TRBD1 (5 bases). The V end was cut by 5 bases, the J end by 4 bases, with 13 bases between. Germline CDR1 reads SGDLS; CDR2 reads YYNGEE. The CDR3 consists of 14 residues. In nucleotides, the CDR3 is TGTGCCAGCAGTGGTCTGGGGCTTTACAATGAGCAGTTCTTC. This encodes CASSGLGLYNEQFF.

The chain uses TRBV5-1 and TRBJ2-1, with 8 bases lining up with TRBD2. CDR3 length equals 16 residues. Trimming cost V 4 bases and J 5 bases; bases outside gene matches: 11. The V gene's germline CDR1 is SGHRS and CDR2 YFSETQ. DNA for the CDR3: TGCGCCAGCAGCCCCCCCGCCGGACTAGCAAACAATGAGCAGTTCTTC. Residues: CASSPPAGLANNEQFF.

The chain uses TRBV10-3 and TRBJ2-3; D not resolved. The CDR3 is 14 residues long. Germline lookup yields CDR1 ENHRY and CDR2 SYGVKD. Trimming left V 10 bases short and J 0 bases short, with 14 bases between. This CDR3 is CATATGTSTDTQYF. The CDR3 coding sequence is TGTGCCACGGCGACTGGCACTAGCACAGATACGCAGTATTTT.

The J gene is TRBJ2-1, the V gene TRBV11-2; tentative D call: TRBD2 (6 bases). V was cut by 0 bases and J by 4 bases, with 10 bases left in between. The germline CDR1 and CDR2 sequences are SGHAT and FQNNGV. There are 15 residues in the CDR3. The chain's CDR3 is CASSLDGSRYNEQFF. The CDR3 DNA sequence: TGTGCCAGCAGCTTAGACGGGAGTAGATACAATGAGCAGTTCTTC. Supplemented by reference TRBV11-2 and TRBJ2-1, the full variable domain reads EAGVAQSPRYKIIEKRQSVAFWCNPISGHATLYWYQQILGQGPKLLIQFQNNGVVDDSQLPKDRFSAERLKGVDSTLKIQPAKLEDSAVYLCASSLDGSRYNEQFFGPGTRLTVL.

The chain carries TRBV19 and TRBJ1-5, with D perhaps matching TRBD1 (5 bases). Germline loops: CDR1 LNHDA, CDR2 SQIVND (reference sequence). CDR3 size: 13 residues. V lost 8 bases and J 4 bases, leaving 12 bases between the germline ends. DNA for the CDR3: TGTGCCAGTGCGCGGGGGGAGAATCAGCCCCAGCATTTT. Residues: CASARGENQPQHF.